This T cell receptor (beta chain) was profiled in a study of blood T cells in healthy people across ages. Then a second PCR, running roughly 7 to 11 cycles, was carried out with a sample-barcoded 5' primer and a J-beta primer mix. Every cDNA was tagged by a template-switch adaptor with 12 random nucleotides. TCRdb re-called the 5' RACE reads with MiXCR, one entry per CDR3 protein. In the table there are 750,000 to 1,000,000 distinct CDR3 sequences, around 29% of which are singletons. Per-sample yields of isolated PBMCs were at least 6 million. The CDR3 runs 15 residues. Trimming stripped 1 base from V and 3 bases from J, with 10 bases between. These data also formed part of another study, on T cells of mothers and their children. As that report states: From each mother came over 8 million TCR beta CDR3 reads, and from each child came 3 million to 3.5 million.

This receptor was obtained from a woman in her thirties or forties in good health. The chain recombines TRBV12-3 or TRBV12-4 with TRBJ1-5; D gene ambiguous. Sequenced material: blood. CDR3 sequence: CASSLDGDTNQPQHF. Here the CDR3 DNA reads TGTGCCAGCAGTTTAGATGGGGATACCAATCAGCCCCAGCATTTT.